These T cell receptor beta chains were read from a single sample in a study of TIL therapy for anti-PD-1-resistant metastatic lung cancer. The repertoire was sequenced with immunoSEQ multiplex PCR; TCRdb's copy has only in-frame clones and lacks some. The data show about 60,000 clones, roughly 91% seen once. Sequencing was performed on blood, taken at baseline. Every receptor here comes from a person aged 25-85 years with non-small cell lung cancer. Both conserved end residues are part of each CDR3. A D gene is named only where the DNA matches it firmly. Only part of the rows carry a size: once, few, many, or a class if the clone is expanded.

>TRBJ2-2|NA|TRBV2|NA
TGTGCCAGCTTACTTCAACGGGGGGCTGAGCTGAACACCGGGGAGCTGTTTTTT
CASLLQRGAELNTGELFF
>TRBJ2-4|NA|TRBV2|NA
TGTGCCAGCAGTGCCGGGACCATTGGGGTCTTAATTCAGTACTTC
CASSAGTIGVLIQYF
>TRBJ1-1|NA|TRBV6-5|TRBD1
TGTGCCAGCACCTTGACAGGGGGTAACACTGAAGCTTTCTTT
CASTLTGGNTEAFF
>TRBJ2-7|NA|TRBV19|NA
TGTGCCAGTATGAGAGGTGCCGAGCAGTACTTC
CASMRGAEQYF
>TRBJ2-7|NA|TRBV10-3|TRBD2
TGTGCCATCAGTGAGCCTGGACTAGGGGACTACGAGCAGTACTTC
CAISEPGLGDYEQYF
>TRBJ1-6|NA|TRBV28|NA
TGTGCCAGCACTTTTACCCCCCGCCTCTCCGGGCGTTCACCCCTCCACTTT
CASTFTPRLSGRSPLHF
>TRBJ2-3|NA|TRBV7-3|NA
TGTGCCAGCAGCCTAGGGACGGTCGGCACTAGCACAGATACGCAGTATTTT
CASSLGTVGTSTDTQYF
>TRBJ2-7|few|TRBV3-1/TRBV3-2|NA
TGTGCCAGCAGCCAAGGGGGGCAGGGCCTGGGCGAGCAGTACTTC
CASSQGGQGLGEQYF
>TRBJ1-2|NA|TRBV5-6|NA
TGTGCCAGCAGCCACGGGACGGAGTTTTTCACCTTC
CASSHGTEFFTF
>TRBJ2-7|NA|TRBV6-5|NA
TGTGCCAGCACCCGGGACCTGGGGTCGTCCGAGCAGTACTTC
CASTRDLGSSEQYF
>TRBJ2-7|NA|TRBV11-2|TRBD2
TGTGCCAGCAGAGGGACTAGCGGGGGGCTAGCCTACGAGCAGTACTTC
CASRGTSGGLAYEQYF
>TRBJ2-2|NA|TRBV9|NA
TGTGCCAGCAGCGTAGAGGGTACACTCACCGGGGAGCTGTTTTTT
CASSVEGTLTGELFF
>TRBJ1-1|few|TRBV2|TRBD1
TGTGCCAGCAGTGGGGGACAGGGGTGGGGAGCTTTCTTT
CASSGGQGWGAFF
>TRBJ1-6|NA|TRBV27|TRBD1
TGTGCCAGCAGTCTTAGGACAGGGGATTCACCCCTCCACTTT
CASSLRTGDSPLHF
>TRBJ2-3|NA|TRBV7-8|TRBD2
TGTGCCAGCAGCTTAGGGTGGACTAGCGGGAGGGGAGATACGCAGTATTTT
CASSLGWTSGRGDTQYF
>TRBJ2-1|NA|TRBV18|NA
TGTGCCAGCTCACCACAGGCAGGGGCGGGAAATGAGCAGTTCTTC
CASSPQAGAGNEQFF
>TRBJ1-6|NA|TRBV25-1|NA
TGTGCCAGCAGTCCCTCGGATCGCGGGGTTAATTCACCCCTCCACTTT
CASSPSDRGVNSPLHF
>TRBJ1-5|NA|TRBV19|NA
TGTGCCAGTAGTCCGGCCGCGGGTCGGCAGCCCCAGCATTTT
CASSPAAGRQPQHF
>TRBJ2-5|NA|TRBV5-1|TRBD1
TGCGCCAGCAGCCTAGGACAGGGGGAGACCCAGTACTTC
CASSLGQGETQYF
>TRBJ2-4|NA|TRBV5-1|NA
TGCGCCAGCAGTCTAACCCGGGACACCCTTCGGAACATTCAGTACTTC
CASSLTRDTLRNIQYF
>TRBJ2-7|NA|TRBV3-1/TRBV3-2|NA
TGTGCCAGCAGCCAGGCTTCATCGGTGCAGTACTTC
CASSQASSVQYF
>TRBJ1-2|once|TRBV20-1|TRBD1
TGCAGTGCCCGGGACAGCTATGGCTACACCTTC
CSARDSYGYTF
>TRBJ1-1|NA|TRBV7-8|NA
TGTGCCAGCAGCTCCGAGTGGGGGGGGATTAGGACTGAAGCTTTCTTT
CASSSEWGGIRTEAFF
>TRBJ2-1|NA|TRBV12-3/TRBV12-4|NA
TGTGCCAGCAGTTTAGGGACCTCGAATGAGCAGTTCTTC
CASSLGTSNEQFF
>TRBJ2-7|NA|TRBV11-2|NA
TGTGCCAGCAGCTTACGGGACGGGTCCTACGAGCAGTACTTC
CASSLRDGSYEQYF
>TRBJ1-6|NA|TRBV27|NA
TGTGCCAGCAGTTTAGGAGTGAATTCACCCCTCCACTTT
CASSLGVNSPLHF
>TRBJ2-3|NA|TRBV6-5|NA
TGTGCCAGCAGCCCCCTGTGGGACGGATATACGCAGTATTTT
CASSPLWDGYTQYF
>TRBJ1-3|NA|TRBV5-1|TRBD1
TGCGCCAGCAGCCCAGGGACAGCTGGAAACACCATATATTTT
CASSPGTAGNTIYF